This T cell receptor (beta chain) derives from a study of regulatory T cells in long-lasting Graves disease. Study outcomes and limitations: Thyroid tissue was not sampled; only peripheral blood was.

Remarks on this clonotype: Its target is not known.

Noted time point: newly diagnosed GD, antithyroid drugs for less than 3 months. The TCR library was prepared using RNA isolated from PBMCs. EDTA tubes received approximately 9 milliliters of collected peripheral blood. With 3 bases clipped from V and 0 bases from J, the junction kept 2 bases outside the gene matches. The germline V gene encodes CDR1 DFQATT and CDR2 SNEGSKA (reference sequence). CDR3 length equals 14 residues. CDR3 regions were amplified by Arm-PCR using iRepertoire HTBI primers to build TCR beta libraries. TCRdb recomputed calls from the multiplex PCR reads with MiXCR, one row per CDR3 protein. Found here are 350,000 to 450,000 distinct CDR3 sequences, approximately 15% of them singletons; the top ten hold less than 35%. This sample was shared with a second study, whose subject was T cells in Graves' hyperthyroidism and ophthalmopathy. From that study: Thyroid ultrasound, orbital computed tomography, clinical symptoms, and serum thyroxine and TRAb underpinned diagnoses. Carried out on the TCR CDR3, a first-round RT-PCR used the HTBI primer set.

This chain links TRBV20-1 with TRBJ2-3; 8 bases agree with TRBD1. The sample consisted of peripheral blood mononuclear cells (PBMCs), taken at new diagnosis, from a patient treated with antithyroid drugs. This receptor was taken from a man aged 40-55 years with Graves disease. The DNA for the CDR3 is TGCAGTGCTAGCCGGACAGGGAGCACAGATACGCAGTATTTT. It specifies CSASRTGSTDTQYF.